The 7 T cell receptor beta chains reported below all come from one sample, sequenced in a study of Graves' ophthalmopathy and Graves' hyperthyroidism. The authors amplified TCR beta CDR3 regions from RNA transcripts. In the first round, RT-PCR was carried out with HTBI primers, and a multiplex PCR formed the second round. MiXCR, applied by TCRdb to the multiplex PCR reads, yields one record per CDR3 protein. The sample lists about 1.1 million distinct CDR3 sequences, roughly two fifths seen once, with more than 9.5% in the top ten. The sequenced sample consisted of peripheral blood or thyroid tissue (not recorded which). These receptors all stem from an adult man with Graves' hyperthyroidism.

This clonotype was found a few times. This sequence joins TRBV9 and TRBJ1-2; D perhaps matches TRBD1 (5 bases). Germline assignment: CDR1 SGDLS and CDR2 YYNGEE. The CDR3 is 15 residues long. The ends were cut back, 3 bases at V and 7 bases at J, with 19 bases in the middle. CDR3 nucleotides: TGTGCCAGCAGCGCCTCGGGACCCCCGGCTGGTGGCTACACCTTC. Translated: CASSASGPPAGGYTF.

There are many counts of this clonotype. The gene calls are TRBV5-1 and TRBJ1-2; D is unresolved. V lost 0 bases to trimming and J lost 3 bases, with 12 bases between them. Germline CDR1 reads SGHRS; CDR2 reads YFSETQ. CDR3 length equals 15 residues. Written as DNA, the CDR3 is TGCGCCAGCAGCTTGGGAGATGGTTGGGACTATGGCTACACCTTC. Translated: CASSLGDGWDYGYTF.

This clonotype has a count of ten or more. The chain carries TRBV12-3 or TRBV12-4 and TRBJ1-5; D unresolved. V lost 5 bases and J lost 4, with 12 bases in between. This CDR3 has 14 residues. CDR3 in amino acids: CASSPAGKNQPQHF. In DNA, the CDR3 is TGTGCCAGCAGTCCAGCGGGGAAAAATCAGCCCCAGCATTTT.

In this sample, this clonotype turned up many times. The V and J genes are TRBV29-1 and TRBJ2-6; D may correspond to TRBD1 or TRBD2 (5 bases each). Trimming removed 5 bases at V and 2 bases at J, with 22 bases between. The germline gives CDR1 SQVTM, CDR2 ANQGSEA. This CDR3 has 18 residues. The CDR3 here is CSVTHRELRGAGANVLTF. CDR3 sequence (DNA): TGCAGCGTTACTCACCGCGAGCTCCGAGGGGCTGGGGCCAACGTCCTGACTTTC.

On this clonotype itself: A much larger clonotype is one base distant, so this may be a read error. V gene TRBV20-1 combines with J gene TRBJ2-7, with 8 bases that match TRBD1. The V and J ends lost 3 bases and 9 bases, in that order; junction bases with no gene match: 10. CDR1 is DFQATT and CDR2 is SNEGSKA in the germline V gene (reference sequence). This CDR3 region has 13 residues. The CDR3 here is CSASGDRSFAQYF. CDR3 DNA: TGCAGTGCTAGTGGGGACAGGAGTTTCGCGCAGTACTTC.

As to this clonotype: Since the CDR3 does not end with the conserved phenylalanine or tryptophan, this likely comes from a read error. Because the CDR3's place on the DNA is in doubt, the DNA is left out and the CDR3 is given as listed by TCRdb. V gene TRBV7-9 combines with J gene TRBJ1-4; the table's D call, TRBD1, was not checked against the DNA. The V gene's germline CDR1 is SEHNR and CDR2 FQNEAQ (reference sequence). The CDR3 is made up of 11 amino acids, end residues included. CDR3 residues: CASSLAGGQGN.

V and J are TRBV12-3 or TRBV12-4 and TRBJ2-7; TRBD2 agrees at 7 bases. The V segment lost 6 bases and the J segment 2 bases; nucleotides outside the gene matches: 7. The CDR3 extends over 14 amino acids. The CDR3 region is CASSPVGGAYEQYF. The CDR3 nucleotides read TGTGCCAGCAGCCCGGTTGGGGGGGCCTACGAGCAGTACTTC.